Sequencing of this T cell receptor (beta chain) was carried out in a study of control samples from healthy donors and cancer patients. This CDR3 region has 13 residues. The ends were cut back, 5 bases at V and 7 bases at J, with 11 bases in the middle. CDR1 SGHTA and CDR2 FQGNSA come from the germline V gene. Repertoires were generated with immunoSEQ multiplex PCR, while TCRdb's copy carries only in-frame clones and drops some. Of 150,000 or so clones in the sample, roughly 94% were seen once. The source is a man aged 35 to 55 in good health. Sequencing used blood. The rearrangement uses TRBV7-2 and TRBJ2-2; tentatively, D is TRBD1 (5 bases). The CDR3 here is CASSPRQNGELFF. DNA of the CDR3: TGTGCCAGCAGCCCCAGACAGAACGGGGAGCTGTTTTTT.